This T cell receptor beta chain was identified in a study of response to subunit inactivated influenza vaccine. Study-level results: T cells newly recruited by each seasonal influenza vaccination are few, the authors suggested.

Germline V CDR1 and CDR2: SGHDN, FVKESK. V lost 0 bases and J lost 4; bases outside the gene matches: 10. The CDR3 is 18 residues long. TCRdb reprocessed the RT-PCR reads via MiXCR and lists one record per CDR3 protein. Of 550,000 to 800,000 distinct CDR3 sequences detected, more than 11% appear once; the ten largest clones hold 5.5% to 7%. Concerning this clonotype itself: Its specificity is unknown.

The source is a man aged 50 to 59 who received an inactivated influenza vaccine. The chain employs TRBV14 and TRBJ2-5, with TRBD2 identical over 11 bases. The source was PBMCs from blood, collected around two weeks before vaccination. This CDR3 reads CASSQDSKRLAGGETQYF. CDR3 in DNA: TGTGCCAGCAGCCAAGATTCCAAACGTCTAGCGGGAGGAGAGACCCAGTACTTC.